This TCR beta chain emerged from a study of cytomegalovirus exposure and HLA in healthy donors. Whole-study context: A previous analysis identified 117 million unique TCR beta sequences derived from about 180 million T cells. Study observations and caveats: Accurate prediction of HLA-A and HLA-B alleles (for most subjects) was reportedly achieved from TCR beta sequences.

Points on this clone: Antigen: not known.

The CDR3 loop spans 15 amino acids. The V segment lost 2 bases and the J segment 1 base; nucleotides outside the gene matches: 4. Germline V gene lookup returns CDR1 SGHNT and CDR2 YYREEE (reference sequence). This PCR relied on a set of 60 Vbeta primers and 13 Jbeta primers. TCRdb's table, derived via immunoSEQ multiplex PCR, lists solely in-frame clones and lacks some. Among 150,000 to 250,000 clones listed, roughly four fifths were seen once. Sequencing used PBMCs. The chain links TRBV5-4 to TRBJ2-3; the match to TRBD2 covers 7 bases. This sequence originates from a boy between 2 and 10 years old in good health and CMV-seronegative. CDR3 sequence reads: CASSFVSGGTDTQYF. CDR3 in DNA: TGTGCCAGCAGCTTCGTAAGCGGGGGCACAGATACGCAGTATTTT.